This T cell receptor beta chain was retrieved from a study of blood T cells in healthy people across ages. Study-wide results and limits: A strong correlation between TCR beta diversity and naive T cell percentage was seen. Diversity estimates from one million T cells were considered underestimates.

Next came a second PCR, run for about 7 to 12 cycles, which used a sample-barcoded 5' primer along with a J-beta primer mix. Template switching added a 12-random-nucleotide identifier to every cDNA molecule. Samples each returned at least 3 million CDR3-containing paired-end reads. TCRdb itself ran the 5' RACE reads through MiXCR, one entry per CDR3 protein. The sample holds about 780,000 distinct CDR3 sequences, about 42% seen once. A remark on this clonotype: Its specificity is unknown.

The V gene lost 5 bases and the J gene lost 3 bases, with 11 bases spanning the gap. The CDR3 extends over 13 amino acids. CDR1 and CDR2 (germline): DFQATT, SNEGSKA (reference sequence). This TCR came from a man older than 75 in good health. The J gene is TRBJ1-5, the V gene TRBV20-1, with D possibly TRBD1 on 6 matching bases. The sample comprised blood. The CDR3 DNA reads as TGCAGTGCTCGGACAGATACCAATCAGCCCCAGCATTTT. Protein: CSARTDTNQPQHF.